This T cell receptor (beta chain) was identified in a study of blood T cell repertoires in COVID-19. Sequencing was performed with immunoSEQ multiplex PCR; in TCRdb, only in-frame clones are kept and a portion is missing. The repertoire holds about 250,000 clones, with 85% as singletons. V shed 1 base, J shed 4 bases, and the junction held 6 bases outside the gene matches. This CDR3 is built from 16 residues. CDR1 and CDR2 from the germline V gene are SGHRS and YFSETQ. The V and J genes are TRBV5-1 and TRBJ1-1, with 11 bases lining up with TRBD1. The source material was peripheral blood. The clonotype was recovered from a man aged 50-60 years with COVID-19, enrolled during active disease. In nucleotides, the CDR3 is TGCGCCAGCAGCTTGTGGACAGGGGGCGCGGGCACTGAAGCTTTCTTT. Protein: CASSLWTGGAGTEAFF.